The 21 T cell receptor beta chains below all came from one sample that was sequenced in a study of identical twins. TCRdb called the 5' RACE reads again in MiXCR, with one record for every CDR3 protein. The sample lists more than 200,000 distinct CDR3 sequences, 9.4% occurring once. Specimen: memory (CD45RO+) T cells sorted from blood. These receptors all stem from a woman younger than 35 in good health.

In its sample, this clonotype was seen a few times. The V call is TRBV20-1, the J call TRBJ2-1, with D unclear. V lost 3 bases and J 4 bases, leaving 16 bases between the germline ends. CDR1 and CDR2 (germline): DFQATT, SNEGSKA (reference sequence). This CDR3 is 15 amino acids long. CDR3 nucleotide sequence: TGCAGTGCTAGGTCCCCTACCGGACGTTACAATGAGCAGTTCTTC. It codes for CSARSPTGRYNEQFF.

The gene calls are TRBV11-3 and TRBJ2-7; D possibly matches TRBD1 or TRBD2 (5 bases each). CDR1 and CDR2 from the germline V gene are SGHNT and YENEEA. Trimming removed 0 bases from V and 5 bases from J, with 11 bases in between. The CDR3 has 14 residues. CDR3 in amino acids: CASSLEAGSHEQYF. The CDR3 coding sequence is TGTGCCAGCAGCTTAGAAGCAGGGAGCCACGAGCAGTACTTC. The full variable domain, in which reference TRBV11-3 and TRBJ2-7 provide the parts outside the CDR3, is EAGVVQSPRYKIIEKKQPVAFWCNPISGHNTLYWYLQNLGQGPELLIRYENEEAVDDSQLPKDRFSAERLKGVDSTLKIQPAELGDSAVYLCASSLEAGSHEQYFGPGTRLTVT.

This chain uses TRBV25-1 with TRBJ2-3, with 7 bases that match TRBD1. This CDR3 spans 15 amino acids. The V segment lost 1 base and the J segment 5 bases; nucleotides outside the gene matches: 6. Germline V gives CDR1 MGHDK, CDR2 SYGVNS. CDR3: CASSEFEGAGDTQYF. The CDR3, as DNA: TGTGCCAGCAGTGAATTTGAGGGGGCGGGAGATACGCAGTATTTT. Full variable domain (rest looked up from reference TRBV25-1 and TRBJ2-3): EADIYQTPRYLVIGTGKKITLECSQTMGHDKMYWYQQDPGMELHLIHYSYGVNSTEKGDLSSESTVSRIRTEHFPLTLESARPSHTSQYLCASSEFEGAGDTQYFGPGTRLTVL.

The chain is built from TRBV3-1 and TRBJ2-2; D possibly corresponds to TRBD2 (5 bases). Trimming removed 3 bases from V and 4 bases from J, with 9 bases in between. CDR3 length: 14 amino acids. Germline V lookup: CDR1 LGHDT, CDR2 YNNKEL (reference sequence). In DNA form, the CDR3 reads TGTGCCAGCAGCCATGGAGGCCGCACCGGGGAGCTGTTTTTT. It encodes CASSHGGRTGELFF. Together with reference TRBV3-1 and TRBJ2-2, the CDR3 gives the full variable domain: DTAVSQTPKYLVTQMGNDKSIKCEQNLGHDTMYWYKQDSKKFLKIMFSYNNKELIINETVPNRFSPKSPDKAHLNLHINSLELGDSAVYFCASSHGGRTGELFFGEGSRLTVL.

The chain couples TRBV20-1 to TRBJ2-5, with 7 bases lining up with TRBD1. CDR1 and CDR2 from the germline V gene are DFQATT and SNEGSKA (reference sequence). The CDR3 is 13 amino acids. The junction had 9 bases not matched to a gene; V was cut back by 6 bases and J by 5 bases. CDR3 protein: CSALGQEAETQYF. Here the CDR3 DNA reads TGCAGTGCCCTCGGACAGGAGGCGGAGACCCAGTACTTC.

V usage is TRBV11-2 and J usage is TRBJ2-3; D might be TRBD1 or TRBD2, each matching 7 bases. The CDR3 contains 18 residues. V was shortened by 4 bases and J by 2 bases, with 22 bases between the two germline ends. From germline, CDR1 is SGHAT and CDR2 FQNNGV. The CDR3 sequence: CASSSQGGGSVSTDTQYF. CDR3 sequence (DNA): TGTGCCAGCAGCTCACAAGGGGGCGGGAGCGTTTCCACAGATACGCAGTATTTT.

This clonotype showed up just a few times. The chain carries TRBV20-1 and TRBJ1-3; tentatively, D is TRBD1 (5 bases). CDR1 DFQATT and CDR2 SNEGSKA come from the germline V gene (reference sequence). The V and J ends lost 6 bases and 8 bases respectively, with 20 bases between them. The CDR3 has 14 amino acids. The CDR3 sequence: CSAWPGRGADTIYF. CDR3 coding DNA: TGCAGTGCATGGCCGGGACGAGGGGCGGACACCATATATTTT.

V and J are TRBV12-3 or TRBV12-4 and TRBJ2-7; possibly TRBD2 for D (5 bases). The CDR3 spans 14 residues. V gave up 7 bases and J gave up 2 bases, with 15 bases separating them. The CDR3 DNA reads TGTGCCAGCACCCTCGGCGGACTGACCTACGAGCAGTACTTC. This encodes CASTLGGLTYEQYF.

The genes are TRBV7-9 and TRBJ1-2, with unresolved D. The CDR3 consists of 14 residues. Trimming cost V 5 bases and J 2 bases, with 12 bases left between them. Germline V lookup: CDR1 SEHNR, CDR2 FQNEAQ (reference sequence). CDR3 in DNA: TGTGCCAGCAGCCTATTGGGATGGAACTATGGCTACACCTTC. Translated: CASSLLGWNYGYTF.

The V call is TRBV20-1, the J call TRBJ2-5, with 7 positions matching TRBD1. Germline V CDR1 and CDR2: DFQATT, SNEGSKA (reference sequence). J lost 1 base, V lost 1 base, and 12 bases had no gene match. The CDR3 extends over 17 amino acids. The chain's CDR3 is CSARGISQGTFQETQYF. The CDR3 DNA sequence: TGCAGTGCTAGAGGGATATCACAGGGGACATTCCAAGAGACCCAGTACTTC.

This clonotype was found many times. The gene calls are TRBV27 and TRBJ1-1; D perhaps matches TRBD1 (6 bases). The CDR3 has 14 amino acids. The V end was cut by 7 bases, the J end by 1 base, with 13 bases between. Per germline, CDR1 MNHEY and CDR2 SMNVEV (reference sequence). This CDR3 reads CASTKDRGNTEAFF. CDR3 coding DNA: TGTGCCAGCACCAAGGACAGAGGGAACACTGAAGCTTTCTTT.

This clonotype was recorded many times. This rearrangement joins TRBV3-1 to TRBJ1-1, with unresolved D. The CDR3 is 12 amino acids. CDR1 is LGHDT, CDR2 YNNKEL, per germline (reference sequence). The V and J ends lost 2 bases and 10 bases respectively, with 11 bases between them. CDR3 nucleotide sequence: TGTGCCAGCAGCCAAAGCCGGGAGGGAGCTTTCTTT. This codes for CASSQSREGAFF. The whole variable domain, filled in from reference TRBV3-1 and TRBJ1-1, reads DTAVSQTPKYLVTQMGNDKSIKCEQNLGHDTMYWYKQDSKKFLKIMFSYNNKELIINETVPNRFSPKSPDKAHLNLHINSLELGDSAVYFCASSQSREGAFFGQGTRLTVV.

This clonotype has only a few counts. This sequence joins TRBV5-4 and TRBJ2-3, with 7 nucleotides matching TRBD2. The ends lost 4 bases at V and 0 bases at J; junction bases unmatched: 5. The CDR3 is made up of 15 amino acids. Looked up from germline, CDR1 is SGHNT and CDR2 is YYREEE (reference sequence). The CDR3 spells CASSIIAGSTDTQYF. The CDR3, as DNA: TGTGCCAGCAGCATAATAGCGGGTAGCACAGATACGCAGTATTTT.

This clonotype was observed many times. The chain uses TRBV29-1 and TRBJ2-1; 8 nucleotides line up with TRBD1. Unmatched junction bases numbered 8, after V lost 4 bases and J lost 15 bases. The CDR3 totals 11 residues. Germline loops: CDR1 SQVTM, CDR2 ANQGSEA. The CDR3 sequence: CSVAPDRALFF. CDR3 coding DNA: TGCAGCGTTGCCCCGGACAGGGCCCTGTTCTTC.

By sample fraction, this clonotype is medium-sized. The gene calls are TRBV12-3 or TRBV12-4 and TRBJ2-5, with 14 bases identical to TRBD2. This CDR3 spans 14 amino acids. J was trimmed by 5 bases and V by 5 bases; bases with no gene match: 1. The CDR3 DNA reads as TGTGCCAGCAGTCGACTAGCGGGGGGGGAGACCCAGTACTTC. Protein: CASSRLAGGETQYF.

This clonotype was seen more than once but under ten times. The CDR3 DNA reads TGTGCCAGCAGCTTGGAACGCCCCGGGAAACTGTTTTTT. Translation: CASSLERPGKLFF. This chain uses TRBV5-4 with TRBJ1-4; unclear D gene. The CDR3 spans 13 residues. Trimming removed 0 bases at V and 11 bases at J, with 11 bases between. CDR1 is SGHNT, CDR2 YYREEE, per germline (reference sequence).

The chain has TRBV20-1 and TRBJ1-2, with D possibly being TRBD1 (5 bases). The V and J ends lost 7 bases and 0 bases respectively, with 15 bases between them. Germline values: CDR1 DFQATT, CDR2 SNEGSKA (reference sequence). The CDR3 runs to 14 residues. The CDR3 nucleotides read TGCAGTGTTCAGCAGGGAGGGTCTAACTATGGCTACACCTTC. Translating gives CSVQQGGSNYGYTF.

This clonotype was picked up a small number of times. The chain joins TRBV11-1 to TRBJ2-7; a weak D match, TRBD1 (6 bases). The CDR3 contains 15 residues. CDR1 SGHAT and CDR2 FQDESV come from the germline V gene (reference sequence). Trimming removed 5 bases at V and 3 bases at J, with 17 bases between. CDR3 bases: TGTGCCAGCAGCCTCTCTAGGACAGTAGGCTACGAGCAGTACTTC. Translating it yields CASSLSRTVGYEQYF. The variable domain in full, with the rest retrieved from reference TRBV11-1 and TRBJ2-7, is EAEVAQSPRYKITEKSQAVAFWCDPISGHATLYWYRQILGQGPELLVQFQDESVVDDSQLPKDRFSAERLKGVDSTLKIQPAELGDSAMYLCASSLSRTVGYEQYFGPGTRLTVT.

The chain is built from TRBV7-8 and TRBJ2-7; 7 bases are a match to TRBD1. Trimming took 4 bases from V and 2 from J; bases not matched to a gene: 8. The CDR3 has 15 amino acids. Germline values: CDR1 SGHVS, CDR2 FQNEAQ. Here the CDR3 DNA reads TGTGCCAGCAGCTCGACACCGGACAGGACCTACGAGCAGTACTTC. As protein: CASSSTPDRTYEQYF.

This clonotype was counted ten times or more. This chain joins TRBV12-3 or TRBV12-4 and TRBJ1-2, with 9 bases identical to TRBD1. V was pared by 7 bases and J by 4 bases, with 7 bases of the junction left unmatched. The CDR3 contains 14 residues. The CDR3 region is CASTQQGAGYGYTF. CDR3 sequence (DNA): TGTGCCAGCACCCAACAGGGGGCCGGCTATGGCTACACCTTC.

The rearrangement joins TRBV5-1 to TRBJ2-1; D is unclear. In germline, CDR1 is SGHRS, CDR2 YFSETQ. Trimming removed 0 bases at V and 7 bases at J, with 14 bases between. This CDR3 comprises 15 residues. The CDR3 coding sequence is TGCGCCAGCAGCTTGGGGCCTAGGCAAGTTAATGAGCAGTTCTTC. Encoded protein: CASSLGPRQVNEQFF.